This TCR beta chain was found in a study of shared clonotypes between healthy human individuals. Study-wide findings and caveats: A few donors showed sharing of about 5.5% of naive CD4 clonotypes. Generally, estimated richness proved larger in naive subsets than it did in memory subsets. Lower generation probabilities were found for non-shared clonotypes than for those shared by all four donors.

Positive CCR7 selection of CD45RO-negative cells yielded the naive CD8 cells, and terminally differentiated effector memory CD45RA+ cells were excluded. Deep-level assay runs were performed. Generated by immunoSEQ multiplex PCR, the TCRdb table keeps only in-frame clones and is missing some. Among millions of clones, 93% were seen once, and the ten largest hold roughly 1.8%. Per germline, CDR1 SEHNR and CDR2 FQNEAQ (reference sequence). This CDR3 has 17 residues. Trimming removed 5 bases from V and 4 bases from J; junction bases left unmatched: 12. This clone was observed a single time. Antigen: not known.

The sample taken for sequencing was naive CD8+ T cells from PBMCs. This clonotype was sampled from a man aged 18 to 30 in good health. Some clones in this sample may be carry-over from other donors' samples. V gene TRBV7-9 combines with J gene TRBJ2-3; the match to TRBD1 covers 10 bases. The CDR3 spells CASSPRTGGSRADTQYF. CDR3 nucleotide sequence: TGTGCCAGCAGCCCACGGACAGGGGGGTCAAGAGCAGATACGCAGTATTTT.